The entry below describes one T cell receptor beta chain. Its antigen remains undetermined. Per-base qualities were not stored, and no clone one base away is much larger. Patients with a history of autoimmune disease or receiving systemic immunosuppression were excluded from the trial. Peripheral blood for TCR sequencing was collected from all dose cohorts at baseline, on cycle 4 day 1, and on cycle 7 day 1. The samples were drawn from a first-in-human, open-label, multicenter phase I dose-escalation trial of ivuxolimab. Adults with locally advanced or metastatic melanoma, renal cell carcinoma, hepatocellular carcinoma or head and neck squamous cell carcinoma were enrolled in the trial. Before TCR sequencing, CD4+ T cells and CD8+ T cells were sorted from peripheral blood as separate populations. Inclusive of the bounding cysteine and phenylalanine, the CDR3 is 15 residues long. The retained sequence is limited to the CDR3, 45 bases, with the frame set at the first base. Trimming costs V 7 bases and J 1 base, and their ends lie 16 bases apart. CDR1 and CDR2 (SEHNR, FQNEAQ) derive from the germline V gene (reference sequence).

This entry is derived from a study of OX40 agonist ivuxolimab in advanced cancers. In the study overall: Ivuxolimab, which targeted the costimulatory receptor OX40 (CD134), was an agonistic, fully human IgG2 monoclonal antibody. The paper covers the monotherapy dose-escalation part of the phase I ivuxolimab trial, which included N of about 51 patients. Of the roughly 53 patients in dose escalation, around 20 had hepatocellular carcinoma, some 15 had melanoma, 9 had renal cell carcinoma and 9 had head and neck cancer. The purpose of peripheral TCRbeta sequencing was to test whether ivuxolimab changed TCR sequence diversity and led to clonal T-cell expansion. Partial responses were achieved by three dose-escalation patients, of whom one had hepatocellular carcinoma and two had cutaneous melanoma. Prior anti-PD-1, anti-PD-L1 or anti-CTLA-4 therapy was permitted, and less than 45% of dose-escalation patients had received checkpoint inhibitors. In the dose-escalation cohort, more than 75% of patients were male, and the mean age was approximately 60 years, with a range of 23 to 79. Intravenous ivuxolimab was administered to patients every 2 weeks at six dose levels: 0.01, 0.1, 0.3, 1.5, 3 and 10 mg/kg. Paper-wide results and their limitations: Partial responders in the 0.1-3.0 mg/kg groups had among the lowest normalized peripheral clonal expansion, especially among CD8+ T cells. Antigen specificity was not determined for the clonally expanded peripheral T cells. After ivuxolimab, more expanded clones were found on average in CD8+ T cells than in CD4+ T cells. Low levels of normalized T-cell clonal expansion were also shown by some nonresponding patients. At doses from 0.1 to 3.0 mg/kg, clonal expansion was seen in both CD4+ and CD8+ blood T cells between baseline and week 6.

To sequence the TCRbeta CDR3 region, genomic DNA was isolated from the sorted cells. TCRbeta CDR3 regions were sequenced using the immunoSEQ Assay. TCRdb took over this immuneACCESS table, retaining in-frame rearrangements with V and J assigned. Such tables are incomplete; in checked studies, under half of the missing clones stem from an unresolved V gene, and the remainder is unexplained. The sample records about 47,000 clones, roughly nine tenths of which are singletons. The top ten clones comprise 13% to 15% of the sample. This TCR came from an adult with an advanced solid tumor such as melanoma, head and neck, liver or kidney cancer. Sequenced here: CD4+ or CD8+ T cells sorted from blood, sampled in a trial of the OX40 agonist ivuxolimab. The chain is made from TRBV7-9 and TRBJ1-1; too little of a D gene remains to name it. The base sequence is TGTGCCAGCATTTCGGACGGCGCTTCGAACACTGAAGCTTTCTTT. Its protein reads: CASISDGASNTEAFF.